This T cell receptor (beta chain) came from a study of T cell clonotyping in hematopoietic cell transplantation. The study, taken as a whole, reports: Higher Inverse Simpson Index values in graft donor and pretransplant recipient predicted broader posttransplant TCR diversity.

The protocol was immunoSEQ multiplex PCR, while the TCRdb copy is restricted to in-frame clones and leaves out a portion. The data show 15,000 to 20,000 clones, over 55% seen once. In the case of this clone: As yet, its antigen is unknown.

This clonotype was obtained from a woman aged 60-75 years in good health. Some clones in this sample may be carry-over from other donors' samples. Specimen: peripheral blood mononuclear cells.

CDR3 bases: TGTGCCAGTCTCGGGGGGAGTCCACTCTACAATGAGCAGTTCTTC. It is translated as CASLGGSPLYNEQFF. V and J are TRBV28 and TRBJ2-1; 7 bases are a match to TRBD2. The CDR3 has 15 amino acids. Trimming took 9 bases from V and 3 from J; bases not matched to a gene: 11. Germline CDR1 is MDHEN and CDR2 is SYDVKM.